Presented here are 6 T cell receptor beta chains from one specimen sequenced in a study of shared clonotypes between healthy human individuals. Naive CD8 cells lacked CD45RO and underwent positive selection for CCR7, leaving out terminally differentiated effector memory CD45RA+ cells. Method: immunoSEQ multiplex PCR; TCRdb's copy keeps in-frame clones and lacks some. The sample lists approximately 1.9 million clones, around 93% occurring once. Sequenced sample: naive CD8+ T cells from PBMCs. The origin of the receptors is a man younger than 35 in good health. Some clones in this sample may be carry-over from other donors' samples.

DNA of the CDR3: TGTGCCACCAAGCCCGGTTTTGGGCTGAACACTGAAGCTTTCTTT. This gives the protein CATKPGFGLNTEAFF. The rearrangement uses TRBV7-3 and TRBJ1-1; D is undetermined. Trimming left V 10 bases short and J 0 bases short, with 18 bases between. Germline V CDR1 and CDR2: SGHTA, FQGTGA. This CDR3 contains 15 residues.

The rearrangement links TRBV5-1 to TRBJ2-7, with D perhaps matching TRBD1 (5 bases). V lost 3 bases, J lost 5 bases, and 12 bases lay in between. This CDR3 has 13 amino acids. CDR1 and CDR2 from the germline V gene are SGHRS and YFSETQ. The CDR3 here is CASSSHRTNEQYF. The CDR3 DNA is TGCGCCAGCAGCTCACACAGGACCAACGAGCAGTACTTC.

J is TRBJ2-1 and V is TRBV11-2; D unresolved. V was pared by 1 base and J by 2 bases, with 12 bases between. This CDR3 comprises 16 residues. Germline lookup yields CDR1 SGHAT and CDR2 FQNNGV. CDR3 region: CASSLGLWQTYNEQFF. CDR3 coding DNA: TGTGCCAGCAGCTTAGGGCTTTGGCAGACCTACAATGAGCAGTTCTTC.

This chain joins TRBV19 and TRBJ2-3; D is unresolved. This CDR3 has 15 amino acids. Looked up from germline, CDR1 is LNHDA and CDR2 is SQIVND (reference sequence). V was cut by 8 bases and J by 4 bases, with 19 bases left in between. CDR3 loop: CASGQRWAPADTQYF. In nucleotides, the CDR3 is TGTGCCAGTGGCCAAAGGTGGGCGCCGGCAGATACGCAGTATTTT.

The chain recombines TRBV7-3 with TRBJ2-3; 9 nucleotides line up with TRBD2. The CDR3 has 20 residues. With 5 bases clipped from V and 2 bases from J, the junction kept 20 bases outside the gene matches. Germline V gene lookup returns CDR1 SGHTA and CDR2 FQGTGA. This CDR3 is CASSDFVSVPSGVLTDTQYF. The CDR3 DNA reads TGTGCCAGCAGCGACTTCGTGTCAGTGCCTAGCGGGGTTCTCACAGATACGCAGTATTTT.

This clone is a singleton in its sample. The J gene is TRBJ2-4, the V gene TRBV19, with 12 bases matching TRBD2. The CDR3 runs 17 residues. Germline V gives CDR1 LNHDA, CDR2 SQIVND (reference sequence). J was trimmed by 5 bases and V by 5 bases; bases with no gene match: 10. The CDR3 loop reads CASSVGLAGYVENIQYF. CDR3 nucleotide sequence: TGTGCCAGTAGTGTCGGACTAGCGGGATATGTCGAAAACATTCAGTACTTC. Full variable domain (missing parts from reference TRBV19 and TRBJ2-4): DGGITQSPKYLFRKEGQNVTLSCEQNLNHDAMYWYRQDPGQGLRLIYYSQIVNDFQKGDIAEGYSVSREKKESFPLTVTSAQKNPTAFYLCASSVGLAGYVENIQYFGAGTRLSVL.